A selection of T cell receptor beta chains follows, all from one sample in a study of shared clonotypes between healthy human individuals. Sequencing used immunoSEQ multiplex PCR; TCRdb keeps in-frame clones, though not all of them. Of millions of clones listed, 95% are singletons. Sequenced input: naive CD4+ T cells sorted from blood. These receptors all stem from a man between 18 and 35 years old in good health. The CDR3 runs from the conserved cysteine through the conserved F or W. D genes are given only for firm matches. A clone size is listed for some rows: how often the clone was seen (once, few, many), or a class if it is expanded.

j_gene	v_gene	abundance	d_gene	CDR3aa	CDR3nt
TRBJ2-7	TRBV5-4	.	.	CASSLAGPNYEQYF	TGTGCCAGCAGCTTGGCGGGCCCAAACTACGAGCAGTACTTC
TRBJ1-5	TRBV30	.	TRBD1	CAWSQGGRNQPQHF	TGTGCCTGGAGCCAAGGGGGCCGCAATCAGCCCCAGCATTTT
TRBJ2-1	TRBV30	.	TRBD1	CAWGTGLNEQFF	TGTGCCTGGGGGACAGGGTTGAATGAGCAGTTCTTC
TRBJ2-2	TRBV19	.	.	CASSNPGQKTGELFF	TGTGCCAGTAGTAATCCGGGACAAAAAACCGGGGAGCTGTTTTTT
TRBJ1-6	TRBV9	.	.	CASSFPRGSNNSPLHF	TGTGCCAGCAGCTTTCCGCGGGGATCTAATAATTCACCCCTCCACTTT
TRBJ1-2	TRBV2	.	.	CALRVGTNYGYTF	TGTGCCCTAAGGGTAGGGACTAACTATGGCTACACCTTC
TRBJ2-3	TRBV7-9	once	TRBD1	CASSPGQGYTDTQYF	TGTGCCAGCAGCCCGGGACAGGGGTACACAGATACGCAGTATTTT
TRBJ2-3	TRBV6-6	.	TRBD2	CASSGTSGWNTDTQYF	TGTGCCAGCAGTGGGACTAGCGGGTGGAACACAGATACGCAGTATTTT
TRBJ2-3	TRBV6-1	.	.	CASRAGSTDTQYF	TGTGCCAGCAGGGCAGGGAGCACAGATACGCAGTATTTT
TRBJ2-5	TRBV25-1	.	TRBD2	CASSEFRTSSRLETQYF	TGTGCCAGCAGTGAATTCAGGACTAGCTCAAGGTTGGAGACCCAGTACTTC
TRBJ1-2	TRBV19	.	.	CASSIALPAGGVNNYGYTF	TGTGCCAGTAGTATAGCCCTACCCGCCGGGGGAGTCAACAACTATGGCTACACCTTC
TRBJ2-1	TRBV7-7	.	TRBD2	CASSARAGVLPNEQFF	TGTGCCAGCAGCGCCCGCGCGGGGGTCCTTCCCAATGAGCAGTTCTTC
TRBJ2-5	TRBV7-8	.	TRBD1	CASSLRGRGSGETQYF	TGTGCCAGCAGCCTGAGAGGCAGGGGGTCAGGGGAGACCCAGTACTTC
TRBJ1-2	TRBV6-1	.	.	CASSDLGARGYTF	TGTGCCAGCAGTGATTTGGGGGCGCGCGGCTACACCTTC
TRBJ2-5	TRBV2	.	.	CASSVLVKETQYF	TGTGCCAGCAGTGTACTAGTGAAAGAGACCCAGTACTTC
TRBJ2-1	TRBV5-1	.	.	CASSPYGGTGKNEQFF	TGCGCCAGCAGCCCCTATGGGGGAACGGGGAAGAATGAGCAGTTCTTC
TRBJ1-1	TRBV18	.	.	CASSLTVEGAEAFF	TGTGCCAGCTCATTGACGGTCGAGGGCGCTGAAGCTTTCTTT
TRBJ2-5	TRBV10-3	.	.	CAISELETQYF	TGTGCCATCAGTGAGCTGGAGACCCAGTACTTC
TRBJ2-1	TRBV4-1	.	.	CASSQPHSYYEQFF	TGCGCCAGCAGCCAGCCTCATAGTTACTATGAGCAGTTCTTC
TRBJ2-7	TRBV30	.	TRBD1	CAWSVKGARYEQYF	TGTGCCTGGAGTGTAAAGGGGGCGAGGTACGAGCAGTACTTC
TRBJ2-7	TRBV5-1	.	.	CASRNGTHNSYEQYF	TGCGCCAGCAGAAATGGGACGCATAACTCCTACGAGCAGTACTTC
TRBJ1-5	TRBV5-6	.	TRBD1	CASSAQTGFNQPQHF	TGTGCCAGCAGCGCCCAGACAGGGTTCAATCAGCCCCAGCATTTT
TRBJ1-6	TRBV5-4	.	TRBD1	CASSSDRAPNSPLHF	TGTGCCAGCAGCTCGGACAGGGCACCAAATTCACCCCTCCACTTT
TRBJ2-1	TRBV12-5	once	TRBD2	CASGSSGSSYNEQFF	TGTGCTAGTGGTTCGAGCGGGAGCTCCTACAATGAGCAGTTCTTC
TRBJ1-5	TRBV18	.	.	CASSSGGGQPQHF	TGTGCCAGCTCATCGGGGGGAGGTCAGCCCCAGCATTTT
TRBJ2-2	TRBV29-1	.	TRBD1	CSVEAASGRGRELFF	TGCAGCGTTGAAGCGGCCTCCGGTAGGGGGCGGGAGCTGTTTTTT
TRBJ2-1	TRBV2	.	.	CASSPSWRGEQFF	TGTGCCAGCAGTCCCTCCTGGAGGGGTGAGCAGTTCTTC
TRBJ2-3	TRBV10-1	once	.	CASSESPATDTQYF	TGCGCCAGCAGTGAGTCACCAGCTACAGATACGCAGTATTTT
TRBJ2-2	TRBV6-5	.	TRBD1	CASSKDRGVTGELFF	TGTGCCAGCAGTAAGGACAGGGGAGTTACCGGGGAGCTGTTTTTT
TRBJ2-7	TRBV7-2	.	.	CASSLAGAFSYEQYF	TGTGCCAGCAGCTTAGCGGGCGCTTTCTCCTACGAGCAGTACTTC
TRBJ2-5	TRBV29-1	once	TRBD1	CSVSPGTGTETQYF	TGCAGCGTAAGTCCCGGGACAGGGACGGAGACCCAGTACTTC
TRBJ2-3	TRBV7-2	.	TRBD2	CASNLYTSGSTDTQYF	TGTGCCAGCAACCTCTATACTAGCGGAAGCACAGATACGCAGTATTTT
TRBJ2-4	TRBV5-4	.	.	CASSSAGTSGAKNIQYF	TGTGCCAGCAGCTCGGCCGGGACTTCAGGTGCCAAAAACATTCAGTACTTC
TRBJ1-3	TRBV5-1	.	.	CASSLQGISGNTIYF	TGCGCCAGCAGCTTGCAGGGAATCTCTGGAAACACCATATATTTT
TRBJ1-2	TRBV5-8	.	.	CASSLGDFTNYGYTF	TGTGCCAGCAGCTTGGGGGATTTTACTAACTATGGCTACACCTTC
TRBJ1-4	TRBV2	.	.	CASSVFSHNEKLFF	TGTGCCAGCAGTGTGTTCAGTCATAATGAAAAACTGTTTTTT
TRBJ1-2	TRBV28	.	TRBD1	CASSPPWFQQGAKSYGYTF	TGTGCCAGCAGTCCCCCCTGGTTTCAACAGGGGGCGAAGAGCTATGGCTACACCTTC
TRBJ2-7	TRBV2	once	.	CASSTGLSEEQYF	TGTGCCAGCAGTACAGGGTTGAGTGAGGAGCAGTACTTC
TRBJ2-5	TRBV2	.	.	CASRQVSETQYF	TGTGCCAGCCGCCAGGTCTCAGAGACCCAGTACTTC
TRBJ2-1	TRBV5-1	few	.	CADWVTGAFNEQFF	TGCGCCGATTGGGTAACGGGAGCCTTTAATGAGCAGTTCTTC
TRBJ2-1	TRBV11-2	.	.	CASSLGLDNEQFF	TGTGCCAGCAGCTTGGGTCTAGATAATGAGCAGTTCTTC
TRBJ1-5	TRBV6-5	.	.	CASSRDSNQPQHF	TGTGCCAGCAGTAGGGATAGCAATCAGCCCCAGCATTTT
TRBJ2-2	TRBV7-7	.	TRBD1	CASSSGQGATGELFF	TGTGCTAGCAGCTCCGGACAGGGGGCCACCGGGGAGCTGTTTTTT
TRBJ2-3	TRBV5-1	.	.	CASSSGGPFSDTQYF	TGCGCCAGCAGCTCGGGGGGCCCGTTCTCAGATACGCAGTATTTT
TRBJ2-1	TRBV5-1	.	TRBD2	CASSARTSGRNEQFF	TGCGCCAGCAGCGCTAGGACTAGCGGGAGAAATGAGCAGTTCTTC